Included here is one T cell receptor (beta chain) sequence, with context. Its antigen is unidentified. The ends were cut back, 2 bases at V and 5 bases at J, with 15 bases in the middle. This CDR3 has 15 residues. The germline V gene has CDR1 ENHRY and CDR2 SYGVKD. The data are from a study of PD-1 blockade in classical Hodgkin lymphoma. Using immunoSEQ multiplex PCR, the repertoire was profiled, and TCRdb retains in-frame clones only, with some absent. This table has about 46,000 clones, about three quarters appearing once. Exposure to brentuximab vedotin varied, and each patient had relapsed following autologous stem cell transplantation. The study's findings and limits: Before treatment, TCR diversity in newly diagnosed patients was reportedly lower than in healthy donors.

The chain carries TRBV10-3 and TRBJ2-5, with D perhaps TRBD2 (5 bases). The sequenced sample was peripheral blood mononuclear cells (PBMCs), obtained at baseline. The receptor was isolated from a human donor with classical Hodgkin lymphoma. The CDR3 nucleotides are TGTGCCATCAGTGAGGGCGGAGGACTGGGGGAGACCCAGTACTTC. Translating gives CAISEGGGLGETQYF.